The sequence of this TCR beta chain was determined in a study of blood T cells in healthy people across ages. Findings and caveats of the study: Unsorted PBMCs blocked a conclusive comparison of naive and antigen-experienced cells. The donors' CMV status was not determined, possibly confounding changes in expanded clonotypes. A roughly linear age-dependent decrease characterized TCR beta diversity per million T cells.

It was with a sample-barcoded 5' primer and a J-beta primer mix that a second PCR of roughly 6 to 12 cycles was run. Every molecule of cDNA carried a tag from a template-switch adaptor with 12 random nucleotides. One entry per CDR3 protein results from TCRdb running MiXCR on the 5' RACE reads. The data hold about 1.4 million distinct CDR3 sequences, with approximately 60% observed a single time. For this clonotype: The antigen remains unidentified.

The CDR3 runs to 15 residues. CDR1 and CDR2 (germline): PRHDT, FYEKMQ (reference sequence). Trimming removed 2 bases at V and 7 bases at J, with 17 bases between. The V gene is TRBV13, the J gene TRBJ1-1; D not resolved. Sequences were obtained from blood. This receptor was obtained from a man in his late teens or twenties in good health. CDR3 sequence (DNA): TGTGCCAGCAGCTTACCCGCCGCAAAAGGTGATGAAGCTTTCTTT. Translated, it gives CASSLPAAKGDEAFF.